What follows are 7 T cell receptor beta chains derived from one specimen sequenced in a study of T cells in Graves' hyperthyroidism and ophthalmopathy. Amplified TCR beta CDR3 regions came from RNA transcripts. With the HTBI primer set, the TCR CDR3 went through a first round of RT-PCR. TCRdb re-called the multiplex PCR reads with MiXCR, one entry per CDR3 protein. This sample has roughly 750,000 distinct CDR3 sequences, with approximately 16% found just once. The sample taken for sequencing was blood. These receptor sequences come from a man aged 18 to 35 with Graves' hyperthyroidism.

CDR3 bases: TGCGCCAGCAGCCAAGACTACAGGGCCAATGGCTACACCTTC. Protein product: CASSQDYRANGYTF. The V and J genes are TRBV4-1 and TRBJ1-2; D is possibly TRBD1 (6 bases). CDR1 and CDR2 from the germline V gene are MGHRA and YSYEKL. The ends were cut back, 0 bases at V and 6 bases at J, with 11 bases in the middle. CDR3 size: 14 residues.

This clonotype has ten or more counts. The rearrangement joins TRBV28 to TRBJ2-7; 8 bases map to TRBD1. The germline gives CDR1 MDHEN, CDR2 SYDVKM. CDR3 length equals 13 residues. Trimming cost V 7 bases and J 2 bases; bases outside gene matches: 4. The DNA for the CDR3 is TGTGCCAGCACCCTGACAGGGGCCTACGAGCAGTACTTC. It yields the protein CASTLTGAYEQYF.

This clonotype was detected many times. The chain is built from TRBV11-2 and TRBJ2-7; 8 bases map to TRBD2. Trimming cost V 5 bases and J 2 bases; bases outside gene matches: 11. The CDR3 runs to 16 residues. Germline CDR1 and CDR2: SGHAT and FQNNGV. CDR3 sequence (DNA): TGTGCCAGCAGCCCACCCCCGGGAGGGGGACCCTACGAGCAGTACTTC. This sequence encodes CASSPPPGGGPYEQYF.

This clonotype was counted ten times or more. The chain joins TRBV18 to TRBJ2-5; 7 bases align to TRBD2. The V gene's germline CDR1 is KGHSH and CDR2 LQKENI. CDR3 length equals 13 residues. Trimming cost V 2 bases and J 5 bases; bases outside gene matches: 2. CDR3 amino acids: CASSPRREETQYF. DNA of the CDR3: TGTGCCAGCTCACCAAGGCGGGAGGAGACCCAGTACTTC.

The CDR3 nucleotides read TGCAGTGCCCGCGTCGGGGCCTATAATTCACCCCTCCACTTT. Translating it yields CSARVGAYNSPLHF. The V call is TRBV20-1, the J call TRBJ1-6; no clear D. The CDR3 is 14 amino acids. The V gene lost 6 bases and the J gene lost 2 bases, with 11 bases spanning the gap. CDR1 and CDR2 from the germline V gene are DFQATT and SNEGSKA (reference sequence).

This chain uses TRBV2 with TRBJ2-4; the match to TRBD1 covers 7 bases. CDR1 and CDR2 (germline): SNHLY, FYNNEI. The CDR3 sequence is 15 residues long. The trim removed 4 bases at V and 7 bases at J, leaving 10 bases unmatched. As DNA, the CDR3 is TGTGCCAGCAGTGGGACAGGTTTAAGTTTGAACATTCAGTACTTC. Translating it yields CASSGTGLSLNIQYF.

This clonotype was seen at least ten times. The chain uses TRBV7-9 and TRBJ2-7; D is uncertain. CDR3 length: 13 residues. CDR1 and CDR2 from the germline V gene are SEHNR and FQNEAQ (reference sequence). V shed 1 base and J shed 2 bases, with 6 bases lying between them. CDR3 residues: CASSLETPYEQYF. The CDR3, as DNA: TGTGCCAGCAGCTTAGAAACACCCTACGAGCAGTACTTC.